The 28 T cell receptor beta chains reported below all come from one sample, sequenced in a study of blood T cell repertoires in COVID-19. The data were produced by immunoSEQ multiplex PCR, yet TCRdb's version contains in-frame clones alone and is incomplete. In the table there are about 200,000 clones, approximately 90% of which are singletons. Sequenced: peripheral blood. These receptors came from a man between 60 and 70 years old with active or convalescent COVID-19.

The V call is TRBV7-3, the J call TRBJ2-7, with 8 bases identical to TRBD2. The CDR3 sequence is 15 residues long. J was trimmed by 3 bases and V by 3 bases; bases with no gene match: 7. Germline V gene sequence: CDR1 SGHTA, CDR2 FQGTGA. DNA of the CDR3: TGTGCCAGCAGCTTTACAGCGGGGGCTCACTACGAGCAGTACTTC. Residues: CASSFTAGAHYEQYF.

The rearrangement uses TRBV6-1 and TRBJ2-2; D not certain. The germline V and J ends were trimmed by 6 bases and 2 bases, with 7 bases remaining between them. The germline V gene encodes CDR1 MNHNS and CDR2 SASEGT. The CDR3 is made up of 13 amino acids. DNA for the CDR3: TGTGCCAGCAGCTCAGGAAACACCGGGGAGCTGTTTTTT. It codes for CASSSGNTGELFF.

The chain couples TRBV3-1 (or the pseudogene TRBV3-2) to TRBJ1-6; 9 positions agree with TRBD1. In germline, CDR1 is LGHDT, CDR2 YNNKEL (reference sequence). This CDR3 has 15 residues. V lost 6 bases and J lost 6; bases outside the gene matches: 6. This CDR3 is CASSNRGPGNSPLHF. The CDR3 DNA is TGTGCCAGCAGTAACAGGGGGCCAGGTAATTCACCCCTCCACTTT.

The rearrangement uses TRBV15 and TRBJ2-7, with a weak D call TRBD2 (6 bases). CDR1 is LNHNV, CDR2 YYDKDF, per germline (reference sequence). Between the trimmed V and J ends, which lost 0 bases and 2 bases, there was a span of 11 bases. CDR3 length: 15 amino acids. CDR3 nucleotides: TGTGCCACCAGCAGAGAGACCGGGGGAGCCTACGAGCAGTACTTC. Amino acid sequence: CATSRETGGAYEQYF.

The chain links TRBV5-1 to TRBJ1-2; possibly TRBD1 for D (5 bases). V lost 0 bases and J 7 bases, leaving 13 bases between the germline ends. Germline lookup yields CDR1 SGHRS and CDR2 YFSETQ. The CDR3 has 14 residues. CDR3 region: CASSLVAGWGGYTF. CDR3 bases: TGCGCCAGCAGCTTGGTAGCAGGGTGGGGTGGCTACACCTTC.

V gene TRBV29-1 combines with J gene TRBJ2-1; tentatively, D is TRBD1 (6 bases). The V end was cut by 7 bases, the J end by 7 bases, with 17 bases between. The CDR3 length is 13 residues. The germline V gene has CDR1 SQVTM and CDR2 ANQGSEA. This CDR3 reads CSAQVQGTNEQFF. The CDR3 DNA sequence: TGCAGCGCTCAAGTACAGGGTACGAATGAGCAGTTCTTC.

V and J are TRBV5-1 and TRBJ1-1; 9 nucleotides line up with TRBD1. CDR1 and CDR2 from the germline V gene are SGHRS and YFSETQ. The CDR3 consists of 16 residues. J gave up 7 bases and V 0 bases, and 10 bases lay outside the gene matches. The chain's CDR3 is CASSLEGVTGGNEAFF. The CDR3 DNA reads TGCGCCAGCAGCTTGGAAGGTGTGACAGGGGGTAATGAAGCTTTCTTT.

The CDR3 is CASSLVAGQSQETQYF. The CDR3 region has the DNA TGCGCCAGCAGCTTGGTGGCAGGGCAATCCCAAGAGACCCAGTACTTC. The chain has TRBV5-1 and TRBJ2-5; maybe TRBD1 (5 bases). CDR3 length: 16 residues. Between the trimmed V and J ends, which lost 0 bases and 1 base, there was a span of 13 bases. CDR1 and CDR2 from the germline V gene are SGHRS and YFSETQ.

This clone was seen more than once but under ten times. The rearrangement links TRBV6-2 or TRBV6-3 to TRBJ2-5; 10 bases map to TRBD1. There are 18 residues in the CDR3. Looked up from germline, CDR1 is MNHEY and CDR2 is SVGEGT. The V gene end was trimmed by 3 bases and the J gene end by 4 bases; junction bases not matched to a gene: 14. The CDR3 DNA is TGTGCCAGCAGTTATTTCCAGACAGGGGGCGATGTCAGAGAGACCCAGTACTTC. As protein: CASSYFQTGGDVRETQYF.

This clone was picked up a small number of times. The chain combines TRBV12-3 or TRBV12-4 with TRBJ1-2; 8 positions match TRBD1. J lost 1 base, V lost 8 bases, and 3 bases had no gene match. The CDR3 contains 13 residues. CDR3 residues: CASWDRYNYGYTF. As DNA, the CDR3 is TGTGCCAGCTGGGACAGGTATAACTATGGCTACACCTTC.

The V call is TRBV5-4, the J call TRBJ2-7, with TRBD2 matching over 8 bases. The CDR3 covers 16 residues. Germline assignment: CDR1 SGHNT and CDR2 YYREEE (reference sequence). Trimming took 4 bases from V and 2 from J; bases not matched to a gene: 11. The CDR3 nucleotides are TGTGCCAGCAGCCCGCCACCGGGACTAGGGCCCTACGAGCAGTACTTC. As protein: CASSPPPGLGPYEQYF.

The gene calls are TRBV2 and TRBJ2-2; TRBD1 matches 10 bases. Trimming removed 5 bases from V and 6 bases from J; junction bases left unmatched: 12. This CDR3 is built from 17 residues. Per germline, CDR1 SNHLY and CDR2 FYNNEI. DNA for the CDR3: TGTGCCAGCAGTACTACAACCGACAGGGGGCGGTCCGGGGAGCTGTTTTTT. Translating it yields CASSTTTDRGRSGELFF.

This chain connects TRBV6-5 to TRBJ1-6, with D hard to call. Between the trimmed V and J ends, which lost 2 bases and 9 bases, there was a span of 17 bases. Germline values: CDR1 MNHEY, CDR2 SVGAGI. This CDR3 has 16 amino acids. The CDR3 protein is CASSYDKRGISSPLHF. Here the CDR3 DNA reads TGTGCCAGCAGTTACGATAAGAGAGGTATTAGTTCACCCCTCCACTTT.

This clone was observed a single time. CDR3 DNA: TGTGCCAGCAAGGACCGTGGACTAGCGGCCTACGAGCAGTACTTC. This translates into CASKDRGLAAYEQYF. The chain carries TRBV6-5 and TRBJ2-7, with 10 bases fitting TRBD2. This CDR3 comprises 15 residues. In germline, CDR1 is MNHEY, CDR2 SVGAGI. Unmatched junction bases numbered 8, after V lost 7 bases and J lost 2 bases.

The V gene is TRBV6-5, the J gene TRBJ2-7, with 12 bases fitting TRBD2. The CDR3 is 13 residues long. The germline gives CDR1 MNHEY, CDR2 SVGAGI. Losses at the gene ends were 6 bases for V and 4 bases for J; bases not matched to a gene: 1. The CDR3 DNA reads TGTGCCAGCAGGACTAGCGGGAGATACGAGCAGTACTTC. Amino acids: CASRTSGRYEQYF.

The chain joins TRBV21-1 to TRBJ1-5. TRBV21-1 is recorded as a pseudogene. This CDR3 contains 17 residues. The CDR3 is CASSPTGEISGNQPQHF. The CDR3 nucleotides read TGTGCCAGCAGCCCCACGGGAGAGATTTCAGGCAATCAGCCCCAGCATTTT.

The V gene is TRBV6-5, the J gene TRBJ2-7, with 8 bases lining up with TRBD1. V was pared by 4 bases and J by 5 bases, with 10 bases of the junction left unmatched. Germline V lookup: CDR1 MNHEY, CDR2 SVGAGI. CDR3 length equals 15 residues. The CDR3 loop is CASSSSGTGVHEQYF. The CDR3 nucleotides read TGTGCCAGCAGTTCCTCCGGGACAGGTGTCCACGAGCAGTACTTC.

The genes are TRBV2 and TRBJ2-1; TRBD2 aligns across 7 bases. The germline gives CDR1 SNHLY, CDR2 FYNNEI. CDR3 length: 16 amino acids. With 5 bases clipped from V and 0 bases from J, the junction kept 7 bases outside the gene matches. The CDR3 DNA sequence: TGTGCCAGCAGTCCTATACGCGGGAGCTCCTACAATGAGCAGTTCTTC. Amino acids: CASSPIRGSSYNEQFF.

J is TRBJ1-3 and V is TRBV5-1; D gene ambiguous. Germline V gene lookup returns CDR1 SGHRS and CDR2 YFSETQ. CDR3 size: 14 residues. V was pared by 0 bases and J by 4 bases, with 8 bases between. CDR3 bases: TGCGCCAGCAGCTTGGCGGGGTCCGGAAACACCATATATTTT. It encodes CASSLAGSGNTIYF. Full variable domain (rest looked up from reference TRBV5-1 and TRBJ1-3): KAGVTQTPRYLIKTRGQQVTLSCSPISGHRSVSWYQQTPGQGLQFLFEYFSETQRNKGNFPGRFSGRQFSNSRSEMNVSTLELGDSALYLCASSLAGSGNTIYFGEGSWLTVV.

The genes are TRBV5-4 and TRBJ2-5, with 8 bases identical to TRBD2. V was clipped by 2 bases and J by 5 bases; unmatched bases: 8. CDR1 and CDR2 from the germline V gene are SGHNT and YYREEE (reference sequence). This CDR3 is built from 15 residues. The DNA of the CDR3 is TGTGCCAGCAGCTTTCGAGCGGGGGCAGAGGAGACCCAGTACTTC. Amino acid sequence: CASSFRAGAEETQYF. Together with reference TRBV5-4 and TRBJ2-5, the CDR3 gives the full variable domain: ETGVTQSPTHLIKTRGQQVTLRCSSQSGHNTVSWYQQALGQGPQFIFQYYREEENGRGNFPPRFSGLQFPNYSSELNVNALELDDSALYLCASSFRAGAEETQYFGPGTRLLVL.

This clone showed up just a few times. V and J are TRBV24-1 and TRBJ2-1; TRBD2 matches at 13 bases. The CDR3 loop spans 16 amino acids. Germline lookup yields CDR1 KGHDR and CDR2 SFDVKD. V dropped 5 bases and J dropped 4; count of bases not matched to a gene: 4. CDR3 in amino acids: CATSGGLAGNYNEQFF. CDR3 in DNA: TGTGCCACCAGTGGGGGACTAGCGGGGAATTACAATGAGCAGTTCTTC.

The chain has TRBV5-8 and TRBJ2-3; no reliable D call. CDR1 and CDR2 (germline): SGHTS, YDEGEE. V lost 4 bases and J 5 bases, leaving 5 bases between the germline ends. The CDR3 runs 11 residues. CDR3 in DNA: TGTGCCAGCAGCCCGCGAGATACGCAGTATTTT. Translated: CASSPRDTQYF.

This chain joins TRBV10-3 and TRBJ1-4; D is uncertain. V shed 3 bases and J shed 0 bases, with 8 bases lying between them. CDR3 length: 15 residues. Germline values: CDR1 ENHRY, CDR2 SYGVKD. The CDR3 DNA sequence: TGTGCCATCAGTGAACAGTTTGCAACTAATGAAAAACTGTTTTTT. This encodes CAISEQFATNEKLFF.

V gene TRBV25-1 combines with J gene TRBJ1-2, with D possibly TRBD1 on 6 matching bases. V lost 1 base and J 8 bases, leaving 11 bases between the germline ends. Germline V gene data show CDR1 as MGHDK and CDR2 as SYGVNS. CDR3 size: 13 residues. This CDR3 reads CASSELDSRGYTF. DNA for the CDR3: TGTGCCAGCAGTGAATTGGACAGTCGGGGCTACACCTTC.

This chain uses TRBV7-3 with TRBJ1-6, with a possible D match to TRBD1 (5 bases). CDR3 size: 13 residues. Trimming pared 4 bases from V and 9 bases from J, leaving 10 bases between. Germline assignment: CDR1 SGHTA and CDR2 FQGTGA. Here the CDR3 DNA reads TGTGCCAGCAGCTCCCAGGGAGGTTCACCCCTCCACTTT. Protein: CASSSQGGSPLHF.

The chain couples TRBV7-6 to TRBJ1-3, with no clear D. V was pared by 0 bases and J by 0 bases, with 9 bases between. Germline loops: CDR1 SGHVS, CDR2 FNYEAQ. This CDR3 is 16 amino acids long. The CDR3 region is CASSLAPPSSGNTIYF. Here the CDR3 DNA reads TGTGCCAGCAGCTTAGCGCCACCGAGCTCTGGAAACACCATATATTTT.

This clone was recorded a few times. The chain links TRBV2 to TRBJ1-2; 7 nucleotides agree with TRBD1. Per the germline V gene, CDR1 is SNHLY and CDR2 is FYNNEI. With 8 bases clipped from V and 8 bases from J, the junction kept 11 bases outside the gene matches. The CDR3 loop spans 13 amino acids. The CDR3 DNA reads as TGTGCCAGCCATACGACAGGGTCTATGGGCTACACCTTC. Encoded protein: CASHTTGSMGYTF.

The chain employs TRBV7-2 and TRBJ2-7; D perhaps matches TRBD2 (5 bases). The CDR3 spans 13 residues. Germline V gene lookup returns CDR1 SGHTA and CDR2 FQGNSA. The V end was cut by 1 base, the J end by 4 bases, with 8 bases between. The CDR3 spells CASSLVGEYEQYF. The CDR3 DNA sequence: TGTGCCAGCAGCTTAGTCGGGGAGTACGAGCAGTACTTC.